This TCR beta chain was recovered during a study of Ad26.COV2.S vaccination and SARS-CoV-2 variants. Clones were read by immunoSEQ multiplex PCR, and TCRdb kept only the in-frame ones, dropping some. The sample holds approximately 90,000 clones; less than 85% are singletons and the top ten take about 17%. J was trimmed by 6 bases and V by 8 bases; bases with no gene match: 11. Germline V gene lookup returns CDR1 MNHEY and CDR2 SMNVEV (reference sequence). The length of the CDR3 is 15 residues. The receptor's source is a human donor who had recovered from COVID-19. The source material was peripheral blood, sampled after recovery from COVID-19. The chain couples TRBV27 to TRBJ2-1; 9 bases line up with TRBD2. This chain's CDR3 is CASLSLAGVVNEQFF. The CDR3 DNA follows: TGTGCCAGCCTGTCCTTAGCGGGAGTCGTCAATGAGCAGTTCTTC.